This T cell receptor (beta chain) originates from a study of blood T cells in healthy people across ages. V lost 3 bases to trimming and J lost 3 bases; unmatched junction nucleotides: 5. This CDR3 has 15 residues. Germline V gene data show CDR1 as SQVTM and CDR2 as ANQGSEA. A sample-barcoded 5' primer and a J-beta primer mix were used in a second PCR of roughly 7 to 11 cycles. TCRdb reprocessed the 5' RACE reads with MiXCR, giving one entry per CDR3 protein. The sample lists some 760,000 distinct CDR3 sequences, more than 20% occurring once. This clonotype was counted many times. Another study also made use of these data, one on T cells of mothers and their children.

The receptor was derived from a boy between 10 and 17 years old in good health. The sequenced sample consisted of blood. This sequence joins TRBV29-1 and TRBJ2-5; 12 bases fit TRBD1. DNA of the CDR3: TGCAGCGTTGACAGAGGGACAGGGGGCAAAGAGACCCAGTACTTC. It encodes CSVDRGTGGKETQYF.